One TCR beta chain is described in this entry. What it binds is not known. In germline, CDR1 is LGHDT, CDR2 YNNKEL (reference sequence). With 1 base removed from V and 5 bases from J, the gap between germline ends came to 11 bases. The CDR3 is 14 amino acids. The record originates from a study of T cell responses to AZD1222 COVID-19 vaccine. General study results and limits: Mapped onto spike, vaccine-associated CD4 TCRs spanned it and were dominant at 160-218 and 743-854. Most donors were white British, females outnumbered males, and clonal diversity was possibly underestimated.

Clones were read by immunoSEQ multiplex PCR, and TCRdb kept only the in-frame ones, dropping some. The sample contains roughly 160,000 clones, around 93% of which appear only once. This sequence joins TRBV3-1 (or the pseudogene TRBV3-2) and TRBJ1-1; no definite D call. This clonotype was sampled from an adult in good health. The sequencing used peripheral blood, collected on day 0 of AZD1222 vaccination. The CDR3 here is CASSQVGSRTEAFF. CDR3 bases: TGTGCCAGCAGCCAAGTGGGGAGCCGAACTGAAGCTTTCTTT.